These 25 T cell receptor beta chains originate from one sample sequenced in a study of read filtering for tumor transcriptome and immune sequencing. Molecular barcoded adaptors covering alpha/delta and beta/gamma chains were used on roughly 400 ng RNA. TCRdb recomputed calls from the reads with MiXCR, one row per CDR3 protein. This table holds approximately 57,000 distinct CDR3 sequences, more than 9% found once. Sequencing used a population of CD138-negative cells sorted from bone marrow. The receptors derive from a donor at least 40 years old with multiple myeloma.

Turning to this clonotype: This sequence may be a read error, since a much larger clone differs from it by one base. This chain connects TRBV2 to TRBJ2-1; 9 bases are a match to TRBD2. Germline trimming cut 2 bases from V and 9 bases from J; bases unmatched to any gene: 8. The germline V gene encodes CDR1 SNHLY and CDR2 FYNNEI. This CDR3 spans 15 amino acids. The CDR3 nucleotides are TGTGCCAGCAGTGAATGGGCGGGGGGGCCAGGTGAGCAGTTCTTC. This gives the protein CASSEWAGGPGEQFF.

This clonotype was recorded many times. The CDR3 reads CASSQAGAGVVDEQFF. CDR3 nucleotides: TGCGCCAGCAGCCAAGCCGGGGCAGGGGTGGTCGATGAGCAGTTCTTC. The chain couples TRBV4-1 to TRBJ2-1, with a weak D call TRBD1 (6 bases). Trimming removed 1 base at V and 8 bases at J, with 18 bases between. The CDR3 extends over 16 amino acids. CDR1 and CDR2 (germline): MGHRA, YSYEKL.

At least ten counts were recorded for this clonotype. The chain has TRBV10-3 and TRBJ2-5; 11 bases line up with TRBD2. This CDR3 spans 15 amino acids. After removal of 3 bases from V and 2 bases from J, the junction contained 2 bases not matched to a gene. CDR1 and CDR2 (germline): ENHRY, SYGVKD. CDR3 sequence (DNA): TGTGCCATCAGTGATAGCGGGGGGGGGCAAGAGACCCAGTACTTC. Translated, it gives CAISDSGGGQETQYF.

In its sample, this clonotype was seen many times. The CDR3 bases are TGTGCCAGCAGCCAACTTCACGGGGGCCATTACACCGGGGAGCTGTTTTTT. Translating gives CASSQLHGGHYTGELFF. V and J are TRBV3-1 and TRBJ2-2; D may match TRBD1 or TRBD2 (6 bases each). The CDR3 has 17 residues. V was shortened by 2 bases and J by 3 bases, with 16 bases between the two germline ends. Germline CDR1 LGHDT, CDR2 YNNKEL (reference sequence).

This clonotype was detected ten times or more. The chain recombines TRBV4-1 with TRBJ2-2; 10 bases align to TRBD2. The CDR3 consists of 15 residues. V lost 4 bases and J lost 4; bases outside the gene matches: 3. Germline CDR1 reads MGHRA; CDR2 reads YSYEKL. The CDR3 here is CASSPTSGATGELFF. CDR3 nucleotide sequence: TGCGCCAGCAGCCCAACTAGCGGGGCCACCGGGGAGCTGTTTTTT.

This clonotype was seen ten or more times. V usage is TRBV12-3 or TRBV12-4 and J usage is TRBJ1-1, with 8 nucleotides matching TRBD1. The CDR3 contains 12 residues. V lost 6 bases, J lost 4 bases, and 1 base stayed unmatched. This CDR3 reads CASRTGATEAFF. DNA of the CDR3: TGTGCCAGCAGGACAGGGGCCACTGAAGCTTTCTTT.

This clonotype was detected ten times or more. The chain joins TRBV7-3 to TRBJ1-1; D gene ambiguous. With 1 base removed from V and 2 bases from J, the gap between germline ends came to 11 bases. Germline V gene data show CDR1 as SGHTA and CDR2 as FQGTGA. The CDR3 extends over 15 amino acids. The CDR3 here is CASSLRRQANTEAFF. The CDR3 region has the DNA TGTGCCAGCAGCTTAAGGCGACAAGCAAACACTGAAGCTTTCTTT.

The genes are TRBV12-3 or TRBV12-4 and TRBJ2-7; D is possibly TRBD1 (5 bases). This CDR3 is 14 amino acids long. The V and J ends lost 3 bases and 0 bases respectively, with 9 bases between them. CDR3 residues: CASSFQGSSYEQYF. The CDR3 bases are TGTGCCAGCAGTTTCCAGGGAAGCTCCTACGAGCAGTACTTC.

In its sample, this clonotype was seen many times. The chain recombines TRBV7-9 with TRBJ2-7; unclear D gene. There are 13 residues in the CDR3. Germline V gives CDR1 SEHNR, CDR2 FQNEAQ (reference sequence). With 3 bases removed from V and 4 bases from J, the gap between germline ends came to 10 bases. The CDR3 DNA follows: TGTGCCAGCAGCTTTGGTATAGCATACGAGCAGTACTTC. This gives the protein CASSFGIAYEQYF.

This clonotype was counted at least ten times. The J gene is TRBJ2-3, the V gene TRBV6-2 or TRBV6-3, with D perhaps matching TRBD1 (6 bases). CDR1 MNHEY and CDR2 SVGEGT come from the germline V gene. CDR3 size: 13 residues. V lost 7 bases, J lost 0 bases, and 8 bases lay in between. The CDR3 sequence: CASKQGSTDTQYF. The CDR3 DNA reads TGTGCCAGCAAGCAGGGGAGCACAGATACGCAGTATTTT.

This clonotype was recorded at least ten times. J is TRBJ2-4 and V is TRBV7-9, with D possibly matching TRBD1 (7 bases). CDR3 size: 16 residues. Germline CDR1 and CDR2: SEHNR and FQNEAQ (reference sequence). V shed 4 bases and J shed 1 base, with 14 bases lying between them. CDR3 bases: TGTGCCAGCAGCTCCCAGGGGGGATTTGCCAAAAACATTCAGTACTTC. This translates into CASSSQGGFAKNIQYF.

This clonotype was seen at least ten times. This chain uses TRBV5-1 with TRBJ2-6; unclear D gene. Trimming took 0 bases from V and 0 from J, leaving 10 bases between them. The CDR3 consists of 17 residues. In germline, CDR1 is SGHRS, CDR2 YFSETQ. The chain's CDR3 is CASSLVPGISGANVLTF. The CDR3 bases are TGCGCCAGCAGCTTGGTACCAGGTATCTCTGGGGCCAACGTCCTGACTTTC.

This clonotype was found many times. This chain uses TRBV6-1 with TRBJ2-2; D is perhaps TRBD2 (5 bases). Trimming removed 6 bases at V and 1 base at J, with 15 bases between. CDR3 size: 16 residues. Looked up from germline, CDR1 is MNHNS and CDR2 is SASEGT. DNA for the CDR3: TGTGCCAGCAGGACCGGACTGCGCCGGAACACCGGGGAGCTGTTTTTT. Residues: CASRTGLRRNTGELFF.

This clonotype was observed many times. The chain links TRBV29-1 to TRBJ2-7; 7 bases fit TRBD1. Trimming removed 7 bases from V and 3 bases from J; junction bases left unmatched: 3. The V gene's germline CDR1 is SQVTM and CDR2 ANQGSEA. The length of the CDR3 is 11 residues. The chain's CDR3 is CSAGQVYEQYF. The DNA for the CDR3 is TGCAGCGCAGGACAGGTCTACGAGCAGTACTTC.

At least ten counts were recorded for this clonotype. CDR3 in amino acids: CSARVPTGGSPLHF. CDR3 bases: TGCAGTGCTAGGGTTCCGACAGGGGGGTCACCCCTCCACTTT. This sequence joins TRBV20-1 and TRBJ1-6, with 9 bases lining up with TRBD1. The junction had 7 bases not matched to a gene; V was cut back by 3 bases and J by 10 bases. Germline CDR1 is DFQATT and CDR2 is SNEGSKA (reference sequence). The length of the CDR3 is 14 residues.

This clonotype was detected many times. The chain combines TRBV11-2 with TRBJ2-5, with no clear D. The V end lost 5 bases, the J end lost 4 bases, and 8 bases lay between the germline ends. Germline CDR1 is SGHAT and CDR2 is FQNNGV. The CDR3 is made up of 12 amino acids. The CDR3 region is CASSPNGETQYF. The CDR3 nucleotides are TGTGCCAGCAGCCCTAACGGAGAGACCCAGTACTTC.

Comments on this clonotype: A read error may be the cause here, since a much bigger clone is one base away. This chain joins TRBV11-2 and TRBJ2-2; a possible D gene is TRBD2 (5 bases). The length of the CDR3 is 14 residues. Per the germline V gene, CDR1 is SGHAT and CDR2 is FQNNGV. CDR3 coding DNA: TGTGCCAGCAGCTTCTTCTTGAACACCGGGGAGCTGTCTTTT. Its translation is CASSFFLNTGELSF.

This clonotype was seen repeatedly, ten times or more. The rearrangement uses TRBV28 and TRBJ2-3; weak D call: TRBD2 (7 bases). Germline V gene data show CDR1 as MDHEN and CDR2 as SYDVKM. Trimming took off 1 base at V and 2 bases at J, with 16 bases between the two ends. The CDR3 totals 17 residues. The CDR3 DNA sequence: TGTGCCAGCAGTTTATTTTGGGGGGGCTCGGCCACAGATACGCAGTATTTT. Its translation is CASSLFWGGSATDTQYF.

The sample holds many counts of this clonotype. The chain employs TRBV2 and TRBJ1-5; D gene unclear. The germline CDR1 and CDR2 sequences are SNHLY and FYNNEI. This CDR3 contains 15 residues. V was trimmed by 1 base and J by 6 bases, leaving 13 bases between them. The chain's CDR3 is CASSEGQPRSQPQHF. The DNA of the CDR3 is TGTGCCAGCAGTGAAGGGCAGCCCCGGTCTCAGCCCCAGCATTTT.

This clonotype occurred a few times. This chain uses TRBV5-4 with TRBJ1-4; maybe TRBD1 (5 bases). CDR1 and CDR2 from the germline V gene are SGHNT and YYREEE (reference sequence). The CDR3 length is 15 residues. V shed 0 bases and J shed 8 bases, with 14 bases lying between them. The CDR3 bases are TGTGCCAGCAGCTTGGAGCCAGGGTACATAGAAAAACTGTTTTTT. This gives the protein CASSLEPGYIEKLFF.

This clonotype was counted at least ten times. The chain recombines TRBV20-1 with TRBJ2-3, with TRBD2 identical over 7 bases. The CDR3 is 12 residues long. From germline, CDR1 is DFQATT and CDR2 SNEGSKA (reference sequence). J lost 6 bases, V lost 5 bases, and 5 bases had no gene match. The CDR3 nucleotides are TGCAGTGCTCCCCCGCGGGGGGATACGCAGTATTTT. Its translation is CSAPPRGDTQYF.

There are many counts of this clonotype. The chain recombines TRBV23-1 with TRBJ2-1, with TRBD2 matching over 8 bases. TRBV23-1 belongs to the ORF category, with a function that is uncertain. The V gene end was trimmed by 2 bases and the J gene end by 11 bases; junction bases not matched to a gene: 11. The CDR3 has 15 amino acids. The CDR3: CASSQAGGTREKQFF. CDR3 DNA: TGCGCCAGCAGTCAAGCGGGGGGTACGAGGGAAAAGCAGTTCTTC.

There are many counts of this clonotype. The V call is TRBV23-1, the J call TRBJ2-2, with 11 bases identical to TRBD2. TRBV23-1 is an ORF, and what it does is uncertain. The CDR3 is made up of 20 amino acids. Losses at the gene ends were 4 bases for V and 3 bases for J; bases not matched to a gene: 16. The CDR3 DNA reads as TGCGCCAGCAGTCGAAGCCACTCAGTAGCGGGGGGGCGCGACACCGGGGAGCTGTTTTTT. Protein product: CASSRSHSVAGGRDTGELFF.

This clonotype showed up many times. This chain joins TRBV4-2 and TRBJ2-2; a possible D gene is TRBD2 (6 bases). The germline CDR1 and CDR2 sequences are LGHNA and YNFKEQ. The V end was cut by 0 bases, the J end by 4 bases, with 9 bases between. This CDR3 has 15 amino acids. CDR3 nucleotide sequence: TGTGCCAGCAGCCAAGATAGCGGATTCACCGGGGAGCTGTTTTTT. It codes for CASSQDSGFTGELFF.

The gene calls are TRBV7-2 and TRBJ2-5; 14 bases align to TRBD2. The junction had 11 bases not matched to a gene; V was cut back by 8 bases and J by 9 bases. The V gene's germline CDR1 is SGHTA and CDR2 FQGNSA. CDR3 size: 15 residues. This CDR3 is CASGGLAGAGGAQYF. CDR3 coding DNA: TGTGCCAGCGGGGGACTAGCGGGGGCCGGGGGGGCCCAGTACTTC.